This T cell receptor beta chain was observed in a study of control samples from healthy donors and cancer patients. This clone came up once. TCRdb keeps only in-frame clones here, not all; method: immunoSEQ multiplex PCR. The sample carries approximately 170,000 clones, around 95% recorded once. J was trimmed by 5 bases and V by 5 bases; bases with no gene match: 10. Germline CDR1 is MNHEY and CDR2 is SVGEGT. This CDR3 is 15 amino acids long. The chain recombines TRBV6-2 or TRBV6-3 with TRBJ2-7, with 9 bases identical to TRBD2. The receptor was derived from a woman aged 60-75 years in good health. Source material: blood. The CDR3 nucleotides are TGTGCCAGCAGTCCCCACGCGGGGGGGCCCCACGAGCAGTACTTC. Its translation: CASSPHAGGPHEQYF.